The source of this T cell receptor beta chain is a study of cytomegalovirus exposure and HLA in healthy donors. Turning to the study itself: Most genotyped donors, over 70% of about 430, had Caucasian-associated genetic ancestry. Study-level findings and limits: It emerged from a later analysis that several of the most significant clusters appeared to be linked to common viral pathogens. In a later analysis, productive TCRs from donors in an Asian-associated ancestry cluster reportedly carried fewer N-insertions than the cohort mean.

The PCR had 60 Vbeta and 13 Jbeta primers. Here immunoSEQ multiplex PCR was the method, and the copy in TCRdb shows in-frame clones only, minus some. This sample has approximately 170,000 clones, with 80% to 90% found just once. On this clone: Its target is not known.

V was clipped by 3 bases and J by 11 bases; unmatched bases: 9. The CDR3 length is 15 residues. Germline CDR1 is LNHDA and CDR2 is SQIVND (reference sequence). The source is a woman aged 18-35 years in good health and CMV-seronegative. The chain has TRBV19 and TRBJ1-5, with 11 bases that match TRBD1. Sample: PBMCs. The CDR3 is CASSIGTRDRGTQHF. DNA of the CDR3: TGTGCCAGTAGTATCGGGACGAGGGACAGGGGGACCCAGCATTTT.